The 21 T cell receptor beta chains below were found in one sample sequenced in a study of early T cells in non-severe SARS-CoV-2 infection. TCRdb recomputed calls from the 5' RACE reads with MiXCR, one row per CDR3 protein. The sample yields about 100,000 distinct CDR3 sequences, approximately 14% seen once. Sequencing was done on a sample of whole blood. Receptors were obtained from an adult who was a healthcare worker with PCR-confirmed SARS-CoV-2 infection or an uninfected control (not recorded which).

In this sample, this clonotype turned up once. The V and J genes are TRBV20-1 and TRBJ1-3, with D unresolved. There are 15 residues in the CDR3. Germline values: CDR1 DFQATT, CDR2 SNEGSKA (reference sequence). V was clipped by 5 bases and J by 4 bases, with 18 bases between them. CDR3 nucleotide sequence: TGCAGTGCTGAGGACGGCCGATCACCCGGAAACACCATATATTTT. This translates into CSAEDGRSPGNTIYF.

At least ten counts were recorded for this clonotype. The genes are TRBV11-2 and TRBJ1-5; D might be TRBD1 (5 bases). Per the germline V gene, CDR1 is SGHAT and CDR2 is FQNNGV. This CDR3 has 13 amino acids. Between the trimmed V and J ends, which lost 3 bases and 5 bases, there was a span of 8 bases. In DNA, the CDR3 is TGTGCCAGCAGCTTCGGGGGAGATCAGCCCCAGCATTTT. Encoded protein: CASSFGGDQPQHF.

The CDR3 region has the DNA TGTGCCAGCAGCACGACCTACGAGCAGTACTTC. Translated: CASSTTYEQYF. This sequence joins TRBV3-1 and TRBJ2-7; no firm D call. V was clipped by 5 bases and J by 2 bases, with 4 bases between them. CDR3 length equals 11 residues. The germline V gene has CDR1 LGHDT and CDR2 YNNKEL (reference sequence).

This clonotype has just a few counts. The V gene is TRBV11-2, the J gene TRBJ2-5, with TRBD2 identical over 12 bases. Germline V gene sequence: CDR1 SGHAT, CDR2 FQNNGV. The CDR3 has 15 residues. The trim removed 7 bases at V and 4 bases at J, leaving 7 bases unmatched. CDR3: CASTGLAGKLETQYF. Here the CDR3 DNA reads TGTGCCAGCACCGGACTAGCGGGAAAGTTAGAGACCCAGTACTTC.

This clonotype turned up a few times. The CDR3 loop is CASSFGATAANTEAFF. The CDR3 coding sequence is TGTGCCAGCAGCTTTGGGGCGACAGCAGCGAACACTGAAGCTTTCTTT. The chain joins TRBV11-2 to TRBJ1-1; a weak D match, TRBD1 (5 bases). Germline CDR1 SGHAT, CDR2 FQNNGV. Trimming took off 3 bases at V and 1 base at J, with 15 bases between the two ends. The CDR3 sequence is 16 residues long.

In this sample, this clonotype turned up many times. This chain joins TRBV7-2 and TRBJ2-7, with 12 nucleotides matching TRBD2. Germline CDR1 is SGHTA and CDR2 is FQGNSA. J gave up 1 base and V 5 bases, and 9 bases lay outside the gene matches. This CDR3 comprises 17 residues. CDR3 amino acids: CASSRLAGDSYSYEQYF. In DNA, the CDR3 is TGTGCCAGCAGCCGACTAGCGGGAGATAGTTATTCCTACGAGCAGTACTTC.

The chain couples TRBV7-9 to TRBJ2-4, with TRBD2 identical over 7 bases. The CDR3 covers 16 residues. CDR1 is SEHNR, CDR2 FQNEAQ, per germline (reference sequence). J was trimmed by 0 bases and V by 5 bases; bases with no gene match: 7. CDR3 sequence reads: CASSTEAGLAKNIQYF. CDR3 in DNA: TGTGCCAGCAGCACCGAAGCGGGACTAGCCAAAAACATTCAGTACTTC.

This clonotype was picked up many times. The rearrangement joins TRBV7-6 to TRBJ2-7, with 7 bases that match TRBD2. In germline, CDR1 is SGHVS, CDR2 FNYEAQ. The CDR3 has 13 amino acids. J lost 9 bases, V lost 0 bases, and 5 bases had no gene match. The CDR3 reads CASSLATSSVQYF. For the CDR3, the DNA is TGTGCCAGCAGCTTAGCGACTAGCTCGGTGCAGTACTTC.

This clonotype was observed a handful of times. The chain recombines TRBV7-3 with TRBJ2-5; the D is unclear. Germline-derived CDR1 and CDR2 are SGHTA and FQGTGA. V was cut by 3 bases and J by 1 base, with 6 bases left in between. The length of the CDR3 is 13 residues. This CDR3 is CASSLYFQETQYF. The CDR3 coding sequence is TGTGCCAGCAGCTTGTACTTCCAAGAGACCCAGTACTTC.

This chain joins TRBV12-3 or TRBV12-4 and TRBJ2-1, with TRBD2 matching 7 bases. CDR3 length: 16 amino acids. V was pared by 5 bases and J by 6 bases, with 13 bases of the junction left unmatched. This CDR3 is CASSLTGSGHTNEQFF. The CDR3 DNA sequence: TGTGCCAGCAGTCTGACGGGTAGCGGGCATACCAATGAGCAGTTCTTC.

This clonotype was picked up a small number of times. This sequence joins TRBV29-1 and TRBJ2-1; tentatively, D is TRBD2 (5 bases). The CDR3 runs to 13 residues. The germline CDR1 and CDR2 sequences are SQVTM and ANQGSEA. V was shortened by 4 bases and J by 2 bases, with 9 bases between the two germline ends. The CDR3 protein is CSVGAVAYNEQFF. CDR3 nucleotide sequence: TGCAGCGTTGGAGCGGTGGCCTACAATGAGCAGTTCTTC.

The chain carries TRBV20-1 and TRBJ2-7; TRBD1 is a possible D gene (5 bases). This CDR3 is built from 12 residues. The V end was cut by 4 bases, the J end by 6 bases, with 13 bases between. CDR1 is DFQATT, CDR2 SNEGSKA, per germline (reference sequence). This CDR3 reads CSAKQGIGEQYF. The CDR3 coding sequence is TGCAGTGCTAAGCAGGGCATCGGCGAGCAGTACTTC.

The gene calls are TRBV7-6 and TRBJ2-3, with no clear D. Trimming stripped 3 bases from V and 4 bases from J, with 8 bases between. CDR1 is SGHVS and CDR2 is FNYEAQ in the germline V gene. The CDR3 runs 13 residues. The CDR3 DNA reads TGTGCCAGCAGCTTTAGACGGTCAGATACGCAGTATTTT. Its protein product is CASSFRRSDTQYF. Full variable domain (remainder filled in from reference TRBV7-6 and TRBJ2-3): GAGVSQSPRYKVTKRGQDVALRCDPISGHVSLYWYRQALGQGPEFLTYFNYEAQQDKSGLPNDRFSAERPEGSISTLTIQRTEQRDSAMYRCASSFRRSDTQYFGPGTRLTVL.

The chain recombines TRBV7-9 with TRBJ2-2; D is perhaps TRBD2 (5 bases). The CDR3 has 13 amino acids. Trimming removed 1 base at V and 7 bases at J, with 7 bases between. Per the germline V gene, CDR1 is SEHNR and CDR2 is FQNEAQ (reference sequence). CDR3 nucleotide sequence: TGTGCCAGCAGCTTAGAGGGAGACGGGGAGCTGTTTTTT. Translation gives CASSLEGDGELFF.

This clonotype was recorded at least ten times. The chain joins TRBV10-3 to TRBJ2-3; no clear D. Germline CDR1 ENHRY, CDR2 SYGVKD. The germline V and J ends were trimmed by 4 bases and 3 bases, with 8 bases remaining between them. CDR3 length: 13 amino acids. The DNA of the CDR3 is TGTGCCATCAGTGTTCGGATAACAGATACGCAGTATTTT. Translated, it gives CAISVRITDTQYF.

The rearrangement uses TRBV19 and TRBJ2-3; D is possibly TRBD1 or TRBD2 (5 bases each). The CDR3 totals 14 residues. The V gene's germline CDR1 is LNHDA and CDR2 SQIVND (reference sequence). V was trimmed by 7 bases and J by 5 bases, leaving 16 bases between them. CDR3 in amino acids: CASTQGTGVDTQYF. CDR3 nucleotides: TGTGCCAGTACCCAGGGAACCGGGGTAGATACGCAGTATTTT.

This clonotype was detected many times. The V gene is TRBV29-1, the J gene TRBJ2-7, with D perhaps given as TRBD1 or TRBD2 (6 bases each). The CDR3 is 13 amino acids. Trimming stripped 0 bases from V and 5 bases from J, with 11 bases between. Germline V lookup: CDR1 SQVTM, CDR2 ANQGSEA. CDR3 bases: TGCAGCGTTGAAGATCGGGGGCGGGACGAGCAGTACTTC. Amino acid sequence: CSVEDRGRDEQYF.

This chain connects TRBV4-3 to TRBJ2-1; D is ambiguous. Between the trimmed V and J ends, which lost 0 bases and 14 bases, there was a span of 20 bases. This CDR3 region has 15 residues. Per germline, CDR1 LGHNA and CDR2 YSLEER. The chain's CDR3 is CASSQDLRTDRLEFF. DNA of the CDR3: TGCGCCAGCAGCCAAGATTTGAGGACGGACCGTCTTGAGTTCTTC.

There are many counts of this clonotype. V gene TRBV28 combines with J gene TRBJ2-7; TRBD2 matches 10 bases. Germline assignment: CDR1 MDHEN and CDR2 SYDVKM. V lost 5 bases and J lost 3; bases outside the gene matches: 28. The CDR3 has 22 residues. CDR3 bases: TGTGCCAGCAGTGCTACCCGCGCCGGACTGACTAGCGGGCCAACTCTCTACTACGAGCAGTACTTC. This sequence encodes CASSATRAGLTSGPTLYYEQYF.

The V and J genes are TRBV6-5 and TRBJ1-2, with D perhaps TRBD1 (6 bases). Germline V CDR1 and CDR2: MNHEY, SVGAGI. This CDR3 region has 14 residues. V lost 6 bases, J lost 5 bases, and 16 bases lay in between. In DNA, the CDR3 is TGTGCCAGCAGGAAGCAGGGGTCACATTATGGCTACACCTTC. Amino acids: CASRKQGSHYGYTF.

In this sample, this clonotype turned up a few times. The V gene is TRBV10-3, the J gene TRBJ2-7, with D perhaps TRBD1 (6 bases). Trimming removed 6 bases at V and 0 bases at J, with 6 bases between. Per germline, CDR1 ENHRY and CDR2 SYGVKD. The CDR3 is 12 amino acids. Here the CDR3 reads CAIRDSSYEQYF. The DNA for the CDR3 is TGTGCCATCAGGGACAGCTCCTACGAGCAGTACTTC.